This T cell receptor beta chain was captured by sequencing in a study of blood T cell repertoires in COVID-19. The repertoire was sequenced with immunoSEQ multiplex PCR; TCRdb's copy has only in-frame clones and lacks some. The repertoire holds 200,000 to 250,000 clones, about four fifths seen once, with 1.5% to 2% in the top ten. This TCR came from a man younger than 45 who had recovered from COVID-19. Sequencing was performed on peripheral blood.

In nucleotides, the CDR3 is TGTGCCAGCAGCCAAGATCCGGCTAGCTCCTACGAGCAGTACTTC. This translates into CASSQDPASSYEQYF. This chain links TRBV4-2 with TRBJ2-7; D gene unclear. Trimming removed 0 bases at V and 0 bases at J, with 9 bases between. This CDR3 comprises 15 residues. CDR1 is LGHNA and CDR2 is YNFKEQ in the germline V gene.